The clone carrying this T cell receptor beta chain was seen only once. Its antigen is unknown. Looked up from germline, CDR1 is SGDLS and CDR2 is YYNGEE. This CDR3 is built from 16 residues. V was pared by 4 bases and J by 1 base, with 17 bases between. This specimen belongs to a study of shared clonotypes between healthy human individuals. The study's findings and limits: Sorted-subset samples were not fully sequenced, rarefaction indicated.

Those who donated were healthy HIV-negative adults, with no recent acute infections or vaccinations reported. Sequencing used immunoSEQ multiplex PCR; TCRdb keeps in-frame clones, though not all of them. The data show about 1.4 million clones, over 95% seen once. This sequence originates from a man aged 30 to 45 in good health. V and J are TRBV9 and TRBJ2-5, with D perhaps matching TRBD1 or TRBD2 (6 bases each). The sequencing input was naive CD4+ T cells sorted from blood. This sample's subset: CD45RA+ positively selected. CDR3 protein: CASSTSGGLGQETQYF. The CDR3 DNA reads TGTGCCAGCAGCACGAGTGGGGGGCTGGGCCAAGAGACCCAGTACTTC.